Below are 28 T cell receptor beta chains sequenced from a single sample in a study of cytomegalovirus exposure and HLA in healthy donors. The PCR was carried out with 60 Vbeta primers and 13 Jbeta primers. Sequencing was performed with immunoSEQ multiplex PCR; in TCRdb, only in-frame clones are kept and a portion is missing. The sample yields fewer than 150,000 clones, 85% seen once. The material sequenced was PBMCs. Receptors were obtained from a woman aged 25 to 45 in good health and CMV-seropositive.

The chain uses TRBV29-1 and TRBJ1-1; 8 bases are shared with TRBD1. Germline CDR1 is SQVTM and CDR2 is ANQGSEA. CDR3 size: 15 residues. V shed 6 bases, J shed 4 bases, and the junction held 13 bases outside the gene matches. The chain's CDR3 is CSVALVGTGVTEAFF. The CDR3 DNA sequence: TGCAGCGTCGCCTTGGTAGGGACAGGAGTCACTGAAGCTTTCTTT.

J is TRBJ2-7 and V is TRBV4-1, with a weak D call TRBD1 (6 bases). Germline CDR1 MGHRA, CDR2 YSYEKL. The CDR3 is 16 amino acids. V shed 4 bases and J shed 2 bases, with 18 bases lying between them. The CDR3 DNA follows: TGCGCCAGCAGCCCGGGGAGCCGACAGGCCACCTACGAGCAGTACTTC. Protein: CASSPGSRQATYEQYF.

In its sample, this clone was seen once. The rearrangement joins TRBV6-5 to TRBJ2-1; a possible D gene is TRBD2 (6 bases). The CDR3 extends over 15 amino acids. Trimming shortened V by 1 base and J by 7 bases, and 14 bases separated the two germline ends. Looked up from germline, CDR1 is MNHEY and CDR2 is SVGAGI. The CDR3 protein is CASSYWGELGNEQFF. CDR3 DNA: TGTGCCAGCAGTTACTGGGGGGAATTGGGTAATGAGCAGTTCTTC.

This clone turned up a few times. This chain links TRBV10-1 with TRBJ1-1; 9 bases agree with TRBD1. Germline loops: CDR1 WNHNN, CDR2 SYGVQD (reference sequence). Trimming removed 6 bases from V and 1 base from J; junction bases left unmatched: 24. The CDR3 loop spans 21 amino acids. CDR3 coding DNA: TGCGCCAGCAGGAATTACTCGGGACAGGGAGAGCTGGTGGTCGAGAACACTGAAGCTTTCTTT. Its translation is CASRNYSGQGELVVENTEAFF.

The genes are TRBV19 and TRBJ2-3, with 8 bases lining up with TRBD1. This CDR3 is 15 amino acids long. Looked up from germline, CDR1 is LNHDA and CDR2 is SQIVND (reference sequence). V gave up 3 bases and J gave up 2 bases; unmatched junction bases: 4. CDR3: CASSIWDRPTDTQYF. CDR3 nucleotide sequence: TGTGCCAGTAGTATCTGGGACAGGCCCACAGATACGCAGTATTTT. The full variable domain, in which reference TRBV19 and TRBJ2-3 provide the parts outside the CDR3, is DGGITQSPKYLFRKEGQNVTLSCEQNLNHDAMYWYRQDPGQGLRLIYYSQIVNDFQKGDIAEGYSVSREKKESFPLTVTSAQKNPTAFYLCASSIWDRPTDTQYFGPGTRLTVL.

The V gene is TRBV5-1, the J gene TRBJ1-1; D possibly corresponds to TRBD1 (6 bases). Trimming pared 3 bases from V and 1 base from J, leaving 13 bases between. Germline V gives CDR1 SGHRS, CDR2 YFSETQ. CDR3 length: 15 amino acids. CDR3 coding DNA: TGCGCCAGCAGCTCGCAGGGGCCGGCGAACACTGAAGCTTTCTTT. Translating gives CASSSQGPANTEAFF. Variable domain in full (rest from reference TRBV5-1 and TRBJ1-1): KAGVTQTPRYLIKTRGQQVTLSCSPISGHRSVSWYQQTPGQGLQFLFEYFSETQRNKGNFPGRFSGRQFSNSRSEMNVSTLELGDSALYLCASSSQGPANTEAFFGQGTRLTVV.

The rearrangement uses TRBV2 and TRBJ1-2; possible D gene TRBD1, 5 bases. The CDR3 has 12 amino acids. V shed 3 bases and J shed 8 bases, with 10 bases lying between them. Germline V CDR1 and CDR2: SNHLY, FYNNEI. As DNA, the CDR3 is TGTGCCAGCAGTGACAGGGATCGGGGCTACACCTTC. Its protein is CASSDRDRGYTF.

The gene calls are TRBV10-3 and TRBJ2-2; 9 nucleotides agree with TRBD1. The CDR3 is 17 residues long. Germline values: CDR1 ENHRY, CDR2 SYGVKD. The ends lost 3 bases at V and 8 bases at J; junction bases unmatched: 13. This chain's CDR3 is CAISDLITGGAGGELFF. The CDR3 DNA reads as TGTGCCATCAGTGACTTGATAACAGGGGGCGCTGGTGGGGAGCTGTTTTTT.

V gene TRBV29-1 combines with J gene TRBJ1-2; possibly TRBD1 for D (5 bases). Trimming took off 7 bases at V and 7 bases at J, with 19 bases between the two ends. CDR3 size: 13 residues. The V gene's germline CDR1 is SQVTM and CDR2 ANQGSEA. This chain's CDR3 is CSAGGASKSGYTF. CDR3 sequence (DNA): TGCAGCGCTGGAGGGGCGTCTAAGAGTGGCTACACCTTC.

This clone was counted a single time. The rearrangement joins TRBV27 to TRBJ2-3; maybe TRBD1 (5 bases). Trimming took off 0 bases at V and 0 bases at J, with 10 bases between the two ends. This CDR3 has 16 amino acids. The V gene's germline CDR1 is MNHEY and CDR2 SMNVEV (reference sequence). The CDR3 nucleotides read TGTGCCAGCAGTTTATCGAAGGGGCCCAGCACAGATACGCAGTATTTT. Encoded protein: CASSLSKGPSTDTQYF.

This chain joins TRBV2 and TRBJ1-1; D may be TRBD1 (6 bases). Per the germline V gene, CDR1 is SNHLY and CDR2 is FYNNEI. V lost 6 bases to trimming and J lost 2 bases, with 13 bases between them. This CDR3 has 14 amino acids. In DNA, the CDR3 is TGTGCCAGCAGCCGCACAGGGATTAACACTGAAGCTTTCTTT. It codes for CASSRTGINTEAFF.

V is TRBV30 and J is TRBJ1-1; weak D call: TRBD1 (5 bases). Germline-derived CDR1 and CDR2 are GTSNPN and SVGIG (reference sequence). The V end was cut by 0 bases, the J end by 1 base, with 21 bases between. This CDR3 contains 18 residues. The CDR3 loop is CAWSVSYYDSAENTEAFF. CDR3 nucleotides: TGTGCCTGGAGTGTAAGTTATTACGACAGCGCGGAGAACACTGAAGCTTTCTTT.

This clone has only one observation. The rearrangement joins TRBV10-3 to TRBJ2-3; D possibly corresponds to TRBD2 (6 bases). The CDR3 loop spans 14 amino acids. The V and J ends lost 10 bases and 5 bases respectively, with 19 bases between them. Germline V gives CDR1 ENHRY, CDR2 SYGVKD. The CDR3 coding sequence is TGTGCCACCCGGGACTCCTTTTTCAAAGATACGCAGTATTTT. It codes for CATRDSFFKDTQYF.

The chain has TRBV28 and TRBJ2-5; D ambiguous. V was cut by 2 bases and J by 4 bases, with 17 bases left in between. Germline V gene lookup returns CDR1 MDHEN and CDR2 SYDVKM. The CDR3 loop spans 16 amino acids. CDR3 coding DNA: TGTGCCAGCAGTTTACGACGAGGTGGGTTTCGAGAGACCCAGTACTTC. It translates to CASSLRRGGFRETQYF.

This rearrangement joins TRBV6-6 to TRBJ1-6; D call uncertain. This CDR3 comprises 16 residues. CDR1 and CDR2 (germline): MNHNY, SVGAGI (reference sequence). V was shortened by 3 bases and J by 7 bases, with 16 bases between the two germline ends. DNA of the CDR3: TGTGCCAGCAGTTATAGGTTGTTACAGACCAATTCACCCCTCCACTTT. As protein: CASSYRLLQTNSPLHF.

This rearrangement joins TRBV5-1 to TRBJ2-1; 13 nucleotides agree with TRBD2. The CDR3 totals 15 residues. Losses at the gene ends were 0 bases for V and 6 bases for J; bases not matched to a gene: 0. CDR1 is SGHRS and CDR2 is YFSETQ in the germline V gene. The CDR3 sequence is CASSLGLAGGNEQFF. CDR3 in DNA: TGCGCCAGCAGCTTGGGACTAGCGGGGGGCAATGAGCAGTTCTTC.

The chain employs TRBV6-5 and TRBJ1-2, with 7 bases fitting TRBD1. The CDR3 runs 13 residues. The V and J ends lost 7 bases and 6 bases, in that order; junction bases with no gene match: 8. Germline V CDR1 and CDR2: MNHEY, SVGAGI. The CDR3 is CASTFQGGDGYTF. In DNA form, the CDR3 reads TGTGCCAGCACCTTCCAAGGGGGCGATGGCTACACCTTC.

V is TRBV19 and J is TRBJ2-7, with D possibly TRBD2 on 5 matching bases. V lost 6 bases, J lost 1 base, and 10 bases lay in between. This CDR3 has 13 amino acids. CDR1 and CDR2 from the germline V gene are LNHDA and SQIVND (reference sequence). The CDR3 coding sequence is TGTGCCAGTAGGGGGAGAGGATCCTACGAGCAGTACTTC. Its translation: CASRGRGSYEQYF.

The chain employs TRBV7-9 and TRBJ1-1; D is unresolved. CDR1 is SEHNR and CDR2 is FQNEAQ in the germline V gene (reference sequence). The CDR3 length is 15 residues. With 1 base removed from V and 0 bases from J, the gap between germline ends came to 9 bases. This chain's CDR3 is CASSLDLLLNTEAFF. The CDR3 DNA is TGTGCCAGCAGCTTAGACCTTCTACTGAACACTGAAGCTTTCTTT.

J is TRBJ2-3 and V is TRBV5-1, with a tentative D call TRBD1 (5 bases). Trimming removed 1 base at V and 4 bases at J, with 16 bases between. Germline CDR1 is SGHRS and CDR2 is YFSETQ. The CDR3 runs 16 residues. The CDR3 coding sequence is TGCGCCAGCAGCTTGAGGGGCGGCTGGATTGCAGATACGCAGTATTTT. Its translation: CASSLRGGWIADTQYF.

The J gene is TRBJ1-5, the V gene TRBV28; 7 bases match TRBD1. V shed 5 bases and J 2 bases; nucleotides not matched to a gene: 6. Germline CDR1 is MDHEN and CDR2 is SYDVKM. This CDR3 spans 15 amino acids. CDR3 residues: CASSNRGRRNQPQHF. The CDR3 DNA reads TGTGCCAGCAGTAACAGGGGTAGGCGCAATCAGCCCCAGCATTTT.

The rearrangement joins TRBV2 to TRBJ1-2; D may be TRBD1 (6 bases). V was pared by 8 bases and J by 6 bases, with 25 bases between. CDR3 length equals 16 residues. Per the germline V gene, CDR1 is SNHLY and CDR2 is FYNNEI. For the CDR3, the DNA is TGTGCCAGCTATGGGACACTCACCAGACCCCCTAATGGCTACACCTTC. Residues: CASYGTLTRPPNGYTF.

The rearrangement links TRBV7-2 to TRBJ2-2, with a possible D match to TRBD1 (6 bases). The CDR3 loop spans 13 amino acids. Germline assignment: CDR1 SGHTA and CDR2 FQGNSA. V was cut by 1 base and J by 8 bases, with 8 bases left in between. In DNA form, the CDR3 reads TGTGCCAGCAGCTTAGGAGACAGGGGGGAGCTGTTTTTT. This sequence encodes CASSLGDRGELFF.

CDR3 residues: CASSFGGGKETQYF. The CDR3, as DNA: TGTGCCAGCAGTTTTGGGGGGGGGAAAGAGACCCAGTACTTC. This rearrangement joins TRBV28 to TRBJ2-5, with 7 nucleotides matching TRBD2. V lost 3 bases to trimming and J lost 3 bases; unmatched junction nucleotides: 4. Germline lookup yields CDR1 MDHEN and CDR2 SYDVKM. This CDR3 region has 14 residues.

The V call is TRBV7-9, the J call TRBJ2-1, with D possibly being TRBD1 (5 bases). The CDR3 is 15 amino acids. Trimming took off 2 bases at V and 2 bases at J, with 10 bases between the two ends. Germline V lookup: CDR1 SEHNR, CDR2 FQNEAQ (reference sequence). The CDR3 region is CASSLLTVTYNEQFF. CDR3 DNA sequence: TGTGCCAGCAGCTTACTGACAGTTACCTACAATGAGCAGTTCTTC.

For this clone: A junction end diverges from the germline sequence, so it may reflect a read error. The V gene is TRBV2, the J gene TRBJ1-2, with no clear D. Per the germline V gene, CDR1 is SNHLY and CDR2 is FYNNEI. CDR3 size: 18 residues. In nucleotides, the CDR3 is TGTGCCAGCAGTGAGGAAACTGCACGACCGATATTGGACTATGGCTACACTTTC. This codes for CASSEETARPILDYGYTF.

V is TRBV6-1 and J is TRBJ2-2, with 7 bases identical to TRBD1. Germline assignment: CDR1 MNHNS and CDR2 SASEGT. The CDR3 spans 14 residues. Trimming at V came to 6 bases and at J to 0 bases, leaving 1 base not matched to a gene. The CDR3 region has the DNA TGTGCCAGCAGGGGACAGACGAACACCGGGGAGCTGTTTTTT. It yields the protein CASRGQTNTGELFF.

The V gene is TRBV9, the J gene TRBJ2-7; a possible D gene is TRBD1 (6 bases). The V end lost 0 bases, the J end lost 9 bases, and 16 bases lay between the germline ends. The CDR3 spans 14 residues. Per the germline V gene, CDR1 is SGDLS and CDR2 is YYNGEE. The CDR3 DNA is TGTGCCAGCAGCGTAGGTGGGGGCAGGGACGCGCAGTACTTC. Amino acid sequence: CASSVGGGRDAQYF.